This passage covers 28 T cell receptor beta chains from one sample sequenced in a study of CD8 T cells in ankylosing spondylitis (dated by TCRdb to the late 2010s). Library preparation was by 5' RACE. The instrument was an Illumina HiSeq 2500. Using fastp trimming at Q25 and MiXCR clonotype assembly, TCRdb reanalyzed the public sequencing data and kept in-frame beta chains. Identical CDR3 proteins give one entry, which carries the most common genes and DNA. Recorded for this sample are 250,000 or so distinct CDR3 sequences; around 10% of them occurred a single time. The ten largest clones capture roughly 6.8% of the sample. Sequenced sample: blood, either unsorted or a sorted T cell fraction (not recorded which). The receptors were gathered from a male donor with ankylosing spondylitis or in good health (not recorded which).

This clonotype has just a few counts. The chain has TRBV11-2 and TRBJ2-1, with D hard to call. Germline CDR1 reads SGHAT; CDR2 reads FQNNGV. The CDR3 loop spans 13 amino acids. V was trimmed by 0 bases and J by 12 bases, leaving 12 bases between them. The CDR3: CASSLDREAVQFF. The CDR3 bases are TGTGCCAGCAGCTTAGATCGCGAAGCCGTGCAGTTCTTC.

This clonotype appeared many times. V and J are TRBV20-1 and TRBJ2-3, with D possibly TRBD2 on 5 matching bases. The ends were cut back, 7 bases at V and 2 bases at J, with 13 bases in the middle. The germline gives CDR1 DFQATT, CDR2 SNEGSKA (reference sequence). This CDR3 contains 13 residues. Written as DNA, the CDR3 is TGCAGTGGGTTCGGGATTCTCACAGATACGCAGTATTTT. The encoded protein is CSGFGILTDTQYF.

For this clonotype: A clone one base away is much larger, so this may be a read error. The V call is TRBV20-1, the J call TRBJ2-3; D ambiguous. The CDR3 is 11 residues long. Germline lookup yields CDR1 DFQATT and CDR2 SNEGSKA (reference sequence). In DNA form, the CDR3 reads TGCAGCACACGGGTCCCAGATACGCAGTATTTT. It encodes CSTRVPDTQYF.

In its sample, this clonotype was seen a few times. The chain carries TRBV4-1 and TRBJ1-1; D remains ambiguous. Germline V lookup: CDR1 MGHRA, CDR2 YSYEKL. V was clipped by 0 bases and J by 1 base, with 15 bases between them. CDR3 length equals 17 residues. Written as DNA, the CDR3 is TGCGCCAGCAGCCAAGATTTTACGGAGGGTAGGAACACTGAAGCTTTCTTT. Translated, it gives CASSQDFTEGRNTEAFF.

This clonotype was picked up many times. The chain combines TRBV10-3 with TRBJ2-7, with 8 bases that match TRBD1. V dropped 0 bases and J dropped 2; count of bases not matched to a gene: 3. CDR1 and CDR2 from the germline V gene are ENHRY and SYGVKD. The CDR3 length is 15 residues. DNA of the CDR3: TGTGCCATCAGTGAGTCCGGGACAGGAGCCTACGAGCAGTACTTC. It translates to CAISESGTGAYEQYF.

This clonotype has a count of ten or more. As DNA, the CDR3 is TGTGCCAGCAGTTTGGGACTAGCGTCGGGAGATACGCAGTATTTT. Translating it yields CASSLGLASGDTQYF. This sequence joins TRBV28 and TRBJ2-3, with 10 nucleotides matching TRBD2. V shed 3 bases, J shed 5 bases, and the junction held 5 bases outside the gene matches. The CDR3 extends over 15 amino acids. Germline V gene lookup returns CDR1 MDHEN and CDR2 SYDVKM.

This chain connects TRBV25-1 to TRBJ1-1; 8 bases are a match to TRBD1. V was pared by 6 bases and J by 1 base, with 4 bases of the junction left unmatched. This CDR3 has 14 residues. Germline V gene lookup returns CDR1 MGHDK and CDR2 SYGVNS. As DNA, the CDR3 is TGTGCCAGCAGGCCAGGGGGCGAGAACACTGAAGCTTTCTTT. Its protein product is CASRPGGENTEAFF.

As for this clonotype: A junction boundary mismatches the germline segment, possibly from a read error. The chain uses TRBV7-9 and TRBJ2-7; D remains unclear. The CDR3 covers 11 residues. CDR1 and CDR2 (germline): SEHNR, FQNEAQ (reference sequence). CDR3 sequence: CVSSSPYEQYF. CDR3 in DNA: TGTGTCAGCAGCTCGCCATACGAGCAGTACTTC.

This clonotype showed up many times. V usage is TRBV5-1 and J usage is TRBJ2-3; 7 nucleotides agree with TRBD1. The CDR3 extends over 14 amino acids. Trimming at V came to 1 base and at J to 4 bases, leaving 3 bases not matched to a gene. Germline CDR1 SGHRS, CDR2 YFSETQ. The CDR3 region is CASSLRQGPDTQYF. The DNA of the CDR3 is TGCGCCAGCAGCTTGAGACAGGGACCAGATACGCAGTATTTT.

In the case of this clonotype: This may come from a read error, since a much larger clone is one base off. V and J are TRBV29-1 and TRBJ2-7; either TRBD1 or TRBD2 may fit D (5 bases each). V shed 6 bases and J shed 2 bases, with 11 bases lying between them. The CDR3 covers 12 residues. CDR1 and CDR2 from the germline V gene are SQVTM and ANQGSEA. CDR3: CSVGENPYEQYF. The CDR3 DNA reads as TGCAGCGTAGGGGAGAACCCCTACGAGCAGTACTTC.

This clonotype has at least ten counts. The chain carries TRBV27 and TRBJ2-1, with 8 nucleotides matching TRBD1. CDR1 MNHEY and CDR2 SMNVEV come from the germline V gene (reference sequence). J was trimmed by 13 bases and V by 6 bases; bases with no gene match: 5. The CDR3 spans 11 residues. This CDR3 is CASRQGAVQFF. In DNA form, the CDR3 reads TGTGCCAGCAGGCAGGGGGCGGTACAGTTCTTC.

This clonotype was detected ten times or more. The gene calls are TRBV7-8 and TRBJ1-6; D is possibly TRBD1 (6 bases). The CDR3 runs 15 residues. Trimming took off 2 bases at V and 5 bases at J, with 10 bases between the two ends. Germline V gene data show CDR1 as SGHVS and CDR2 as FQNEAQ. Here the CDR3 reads CASSLSRQDNSPLHF. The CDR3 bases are TGTGCCAGCAGCTTATCCCGACAGGATAATTCACCCCTCCACTTT. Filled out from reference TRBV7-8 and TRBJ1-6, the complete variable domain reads GAGVSQSPRYKVAKRGQDVALRCDPISGHVSLFWYQQALGQGPEFLTYFQNEAQLDKSGLPSDRFFAERPEGSVSTLKIQRTQQEDSAVYLCASSLSRQDNSPLHFGNGTRLTVT.

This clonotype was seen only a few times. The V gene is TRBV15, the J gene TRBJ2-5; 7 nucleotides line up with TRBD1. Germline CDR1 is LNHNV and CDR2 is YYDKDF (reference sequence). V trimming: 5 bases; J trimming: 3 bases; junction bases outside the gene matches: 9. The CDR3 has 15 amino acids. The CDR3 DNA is TGTGCCACCAGCGTAGGTGGGACAGCCAAAGAGACCCAGTACTTC. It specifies CATSVGGTAKETQYF.

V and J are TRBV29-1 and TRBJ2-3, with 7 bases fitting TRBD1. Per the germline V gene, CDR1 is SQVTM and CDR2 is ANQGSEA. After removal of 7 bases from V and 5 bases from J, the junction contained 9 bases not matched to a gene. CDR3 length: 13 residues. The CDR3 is CSGGNPGGDTQYF. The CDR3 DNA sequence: TGCAGCGGGGGGAACCCAGGGGGAGATACGCAGTATTTT.

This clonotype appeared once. The CDR3 spells CASSQDLLAGAGTGELFF. The CDR3 nucleotides are TGTGCCAGCAGCCAAGATCTGCTAGCGGGAGCTGGCACCGGGGAGCTGTTTTTT. The genes are TRBV14 and TRBJ2-2; 10 nucleotides align to TRBD2. The CDR3 covers 18 residues. CDR1 and CDR2 (germline): SGHDN, FVKESK. V gave up 0 bases and J gave up 4 bases; unmatched junction bases: 8.

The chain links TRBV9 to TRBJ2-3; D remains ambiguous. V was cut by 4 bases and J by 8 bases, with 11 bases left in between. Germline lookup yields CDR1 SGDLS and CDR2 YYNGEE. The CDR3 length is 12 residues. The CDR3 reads CASSLDGVTQYF. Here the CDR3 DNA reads TGTGCCAGCAGCTTGGACGGAGTTACGCAGTATTTT.

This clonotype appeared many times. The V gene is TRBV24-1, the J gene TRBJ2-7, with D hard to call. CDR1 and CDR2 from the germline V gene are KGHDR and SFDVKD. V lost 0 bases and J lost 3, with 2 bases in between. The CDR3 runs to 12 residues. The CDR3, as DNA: TGTGCCACCAGTGATTTGCACTACGAGCAGTACTTC. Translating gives CATSDLHYEQYF.

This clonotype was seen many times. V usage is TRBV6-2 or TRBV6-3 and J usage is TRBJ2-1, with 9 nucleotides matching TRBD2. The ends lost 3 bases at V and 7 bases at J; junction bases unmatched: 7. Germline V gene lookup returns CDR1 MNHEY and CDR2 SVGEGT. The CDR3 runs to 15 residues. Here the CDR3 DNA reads TGTGCCAGCAGTTATGCGGGGGGGCGGAGGAATGAGCAGTTCTTC. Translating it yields CASSYAGGRRNEQFF.

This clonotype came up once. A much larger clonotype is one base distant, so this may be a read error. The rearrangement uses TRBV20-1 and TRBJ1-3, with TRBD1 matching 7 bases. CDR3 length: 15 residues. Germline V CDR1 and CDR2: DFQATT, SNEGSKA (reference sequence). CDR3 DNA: TGCAGTGCTATACAATCAGGGGGTTCGGGAAACAGCATATATTTT. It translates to CSAIQSGGSGNSIYF.

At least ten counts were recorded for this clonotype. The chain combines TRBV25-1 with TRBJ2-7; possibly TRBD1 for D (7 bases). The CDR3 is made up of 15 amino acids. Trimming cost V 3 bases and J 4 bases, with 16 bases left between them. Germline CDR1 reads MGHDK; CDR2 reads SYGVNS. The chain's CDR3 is CASSDSTTGRYEQYF. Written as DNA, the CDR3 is TGTGCCAGCAGTGATTCTACGACAGGGAGGTACGAGCAGTACTTC.

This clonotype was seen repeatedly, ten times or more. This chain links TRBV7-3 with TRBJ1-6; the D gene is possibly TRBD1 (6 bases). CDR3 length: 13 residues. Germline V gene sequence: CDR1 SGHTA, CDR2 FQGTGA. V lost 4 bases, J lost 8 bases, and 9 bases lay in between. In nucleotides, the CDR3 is TGTGCCAGCAGCTCCTCAGGGGATTCACCCCTCCACTTT. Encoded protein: CASSSSGDSPLHF.

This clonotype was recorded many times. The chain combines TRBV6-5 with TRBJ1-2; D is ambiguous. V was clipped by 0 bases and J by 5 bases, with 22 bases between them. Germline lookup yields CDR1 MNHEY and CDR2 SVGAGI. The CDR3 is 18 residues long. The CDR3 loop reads CASSYSSSLGPSGYGYTF. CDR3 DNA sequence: TGTGCCAGCAGTTACTCTAGTTCACTCGGGCCTAGCGGATATGGCTACACCTTC.

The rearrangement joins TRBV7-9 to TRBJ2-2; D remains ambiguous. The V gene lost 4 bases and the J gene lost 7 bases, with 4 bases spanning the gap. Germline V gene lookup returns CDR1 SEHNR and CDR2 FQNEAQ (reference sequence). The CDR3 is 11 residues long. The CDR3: CASSWDGELFF. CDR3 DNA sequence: TGTGCCAGCAGCTGGGACGGGGAGCTGTTTTTT.

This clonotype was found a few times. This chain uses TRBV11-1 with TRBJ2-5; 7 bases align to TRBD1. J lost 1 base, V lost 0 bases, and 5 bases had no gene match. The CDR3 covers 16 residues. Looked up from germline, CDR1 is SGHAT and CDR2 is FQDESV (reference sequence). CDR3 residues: CASSLADRALQETQYF. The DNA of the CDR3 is TGTGCCAGCAGCTTAGCTGACAGGGCCCTCCAAGAGACCCAGTACTTC. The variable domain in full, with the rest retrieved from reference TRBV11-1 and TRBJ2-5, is EAEVAQSPRYKITEKSQAVAFWCDPISGHATLYWYRQILGQGPELLVQFQDESVVDDSQLPKDRFSAERLKGVDSTLKIQPAELGDSAMYLCASSLADRALQETQYFGPGTRLLVL.

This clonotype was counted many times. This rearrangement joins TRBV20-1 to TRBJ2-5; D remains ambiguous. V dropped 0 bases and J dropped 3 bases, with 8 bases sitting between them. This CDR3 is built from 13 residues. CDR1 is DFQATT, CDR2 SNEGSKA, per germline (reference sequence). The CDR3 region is CSARDLGEETQYF. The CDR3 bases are TGCAGTGCTAGAGATCTAGGTGAAGAGACCCAGTACTTC.

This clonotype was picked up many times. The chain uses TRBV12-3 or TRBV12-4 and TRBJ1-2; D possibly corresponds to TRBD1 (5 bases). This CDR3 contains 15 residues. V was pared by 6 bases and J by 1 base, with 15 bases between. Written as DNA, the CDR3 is TGTGCCAGCAGGATTAGTGGGGCTGTTAACTATGGCTACACCTTC. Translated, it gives CASRISGAVNYGYTF.

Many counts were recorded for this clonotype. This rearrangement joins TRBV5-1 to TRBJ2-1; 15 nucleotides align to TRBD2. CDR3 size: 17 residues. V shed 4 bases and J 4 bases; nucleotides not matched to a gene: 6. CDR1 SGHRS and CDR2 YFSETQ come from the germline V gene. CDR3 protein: CASSPGTSGGPYNEQFF. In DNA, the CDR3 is TGCGCCAGCAGCCCCGGGACTAGCGGGGGGCCATACAATGAGCAGTTCTTC. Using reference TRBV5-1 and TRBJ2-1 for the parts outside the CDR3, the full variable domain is KAGVTQTPRYLIKTRGQQVTLSCSPISGHRSVSWYQQTPGQGLQFLFEYFSETQRNKGNFPGRFSGRQFSNSRSEMNVSTLELGDSALYLCASSPGTSGGPYNEQFFGPGTRLTVL.

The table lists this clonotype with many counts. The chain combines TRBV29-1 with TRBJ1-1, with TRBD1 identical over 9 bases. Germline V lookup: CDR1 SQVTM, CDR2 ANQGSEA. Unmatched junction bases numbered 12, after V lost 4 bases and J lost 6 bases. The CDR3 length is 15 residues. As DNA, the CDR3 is TGCAGCGTTGCCGCCCCGGGACAGGGTTGGTCTGAAGCTTTCTTT. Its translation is CSVAAPGQGWSEAFF.